Following are 27 T cell receptor beta chains from one sample sequenced in a study of T cell responses to AZD1222 COVID-19 vaccine. The repertoire was sequenced with immunoSEQ multiplex PCR; TCRdb's copy has only in-frame clones and lacks some. The sample carries some 62,000 clones, more than 70% recorded once. The sample in question was peripheral blood, obtained on day 0 of AZD1222 vaccination. The receptors stem from an adult in good health.

This chain connects TRBV28 to TRBJ2-6; D tentatively fits TRBD1 or TRBD2 (5 bases each). Trimming removed 4 bases from V and 3 bases from J, with 16 bases in between. There are 17 residues in the CDR3. Per the germline V gene, CDR1 is MDHEN and CDR2 is SYDVKM. The CDR3 coding sequence is TGTGCCAGCAGTTCGCGGGCTGAGGGGATTGGGGCCAACGTCCTGACTTTC. This sequence encodes CASSSRAEGIGANVLTF.

The V and J genes are TRBV7-2 and TRBJ1-2; no clear D. The CDR3 spans 12 residues. Germline loops: CDR1 SGHTA, CDR2 FQGNSA. V was trimmed by 0 bases and J by 5 bases, leaving 4 bases between them. CDR3 protein: CASSLARYGYTF. The CDR3 nucleotides read TGTGCCAGCAGCTTAGCGCGTTATGGCTACACCTTC.

The chain joins TRBV18 to TRBJ1-1; the match to TRBD1 covers 7 bases. The CDR3 totals 13 residues. The germline V gene encodes CDR1 KGHSH and CDR2 LQKENI. V dropped 6 bases and J dropped 10; count of bases not matched to a gene: 11. CDR3 protein: CASSQGQADGAFF. CDR3 DNA sequence: TGTGCCAGCTCTCAAGGACAGGCCGACGGAGCTTTCTTT. Full variable domain (remainder filled in from reference TRBV18 and TRBJ1-1): NAGVMQNPRHLVRRRGQEARLRCSPMKGHSHVYWYRQLPEEGLKFMVYLQKENIIDESGMPKERFSAEFPKEGPSILRIQQVVRGDSAAYFCASSQGQADGAFFGQGTRLTVV.

This rearrangement joins TRBV9 to TRBJ2-7; 7 bases line up with TRBD1. CDR1 SGDLS and CDR2 YYNGEE come from the germline V gene. The CDR3 has 15 residues. With V trimmed by 4 bases and J by 0 bases, 7 bases remained unmatched. The CDR3 protein is CASSQQQGSSYEQYF. CDR3 DNA sequence: TGTGCCAGCAGCCAGCAACAGGGGAGCTCCTACGAGCAGTACTTC. Looking up the rest from reference TRBV9 and TRBJ2-7 gives the full variable domain: DSGVTQTPKHLITATGQRVTLRCSPRSGDLSVYWYQQSLDQGLQFLIQYYNGEERAKGNILERFSAQQFPDLHSELNLSSLELGDSALYFCASSQQQGSSYEQYFGPGTRLTVT.

This sequence joins TRBV4-1 and TRBJ1-1; no firm D call. The CDR3 contains 15 residues. Trimming pared 1 base from V and 3 bases from J, leaving 12 bases between. Germline V CDR1 and CDR2: MGHRA, YSYEKL. The CDR3 sequence: CASSQVGRKDTEAFF. DNA for the CDR3: TGCGCCAGCAGCCAAGTGGGCAGAAAGGACACTGAAGCTTTCTTT.

The chain is built from TRBV9 and TRBJ2-7, with a tentative D call TRBD1 (6 bases). V was shortened by 0 bases and J by 2 bases, with 12 bases between the two germline ends. The germline V gene encodes CDR1 SGDLS and CDR2 YYNGEE. The CDR3 runs to 15 residues. The CDR3 DNA reads as TGTGCCAGCAGCGTAGCTACAGGGTATACCTACGAGCAGTACTTC. Residues: CASSVATGYTYEQYF.

This clone was seen a single time. This chain links TRBV4-3 with TRBJ1-4; a possible D gene is TRBD1 (5 bases). Germline-derived CDR1 and CDR2 are LGHNA and YSLEER. Trimming removed 0 bases at V and 4 bases at J, with 12 bases between. The CDR3 consists of 16 residues. The CDR3 coding sequence is TGCGCCAGCAGCCAAGATGGGACCGAAATTAATGAAAAACTGTTTTTT. Translation: CASSQDGTEINEKLFF.

The chain combines TRBV5-1 with TRBJ1-2; D uncertain. There are 14 residues in the CDR3. From germline, CDR1 is SGHRS and CDR2 YFSETQ. V was trimmed by 6 bases and J by 6 bases, leaving 18 bases between them. CDR3 region: CASTGWGSLHGYTF. The CDR3 DNA reads as TGCGCCAGCACCGGGTGGGGATCCTTGCATGGCTACACCTTC.

V usage is TRBV5-4 and J usage is TRBJ2-7; D is ambiguous. The CDR3 length is 14 residues. From germline, CDR1 is SGHNT and CDR2 YYREEE (reference sequence). The ends were cut back, 4 bases at V and 3 bases at J, with 14 bases in the middle. CDR3 amino acids: CASSPVETGYEQYF. The CDR3 bases are TGTGCCAGCAGCCCCGTGGAGACGGGCTACGAGCAGTACTTC.

V and J are TRBV20-1 and TRBJ1-1; 9 positions agree with TRBD1. CDR3 length equals 11 residues. Germline CDR1 is DFQATT and CDR2 is SNEGSKA (reference sequence). V lost 6 bases, J lost 10 bases, and 6 bases stayed unmatched. The DNA for the CDR3 is TGCAGTGCCCTTAGACAGGGGGGAGCTTTCTTT. The encoded protein is CSALRQGGAFF.

This clone was detected once. The V and J genes are TRBV12-3 or TRBV12-4 and TRBJ2-1; no definite D call. This CDR3 is 11 amino acids long. DNA of the CDR3: TGTGCTTCTGGATGGGTCCATGAGCAGTTCTTC. Residues: CASGWVHEQFF.

The chain employs TRBV3-1 (or the pseudogene TRBV3-2) and TRBJ1-2; D remains unclear. V lost 1 base and J lost 3, with 18 bases in between. There are 17 residues in the CDR3. Germline V gene sequence: CDR1 LGHDT, CDR2 YNNKEL (reference sequence). The CDR3 protein is CASSQAVQKRVDYGYTF. Here the CDR3 DNA reads TGTGCCAGCAGCCAAGCAGTCCAGAAGCGAGTGGACTATGGCTACACCTTC.

V is TRBV19 and J is TRBJ1-1; 8 nucleotides line up with TRBD1. This CDR3 has 14 amino acids. CDR1 and CDR2 (germline): LNHDA, SQIVND (reference sequence). The trim removed 5 bases at V and 4 bases at J, leaving 6 bases unmatched. The CDR3 sequence: CASSVGQGPTEAFF. The CDR3 coding sequence is TGTGCCAGTAGTGTCGGACAGGGACCCACTGAAGCTTTCTTT.

The J gene is TRBJ1-4, the V gene TRBV27; D call uncertain. Per germline, CDR1 MNHEY and CDR2 SMNVEV (reference sequence). Trimming pared 3 bases from V and 4 bases from J, leaving 9 bases between. The CDR3 contains 14 residues. The CDR3 loop is CASSFGILNEKLFF. The DNA of the CDR3 is TGTGCCAGCAGTTTTGGCATACTTAATGAAAAACTGTTTTTT.

The V and J genes are TRBV11-2 and TRBJ2-3; TRBD2 aligns across 8 bases. This CDR3 is 14 amino acids long. In germline, CDR1 is SGHAT, CDR2 FQNNGV. V shed 3 bases, J shed 4 bases, and the junction held 3 bases outside the gene matches. The CDR3 spells CASSFSGAPDTQYF. CDR3 sequence (DNA): TGTGCCAGCAGCTTTAGCGGGGCTCCAGATACGCAGTATTTT.

The V and J genes are TRBV12-3 or TRBV12-4 and TRBJ2-1; D is undetermined. Trimming left V 1 base short and J 7 bases short, with 8 bases between. The CDR3 spans 13 residues. CDR3 in DNA: TGTGCCAGCAGTTTAGGACCCCCAAATGAGCAGTTCTTC. It is translated as CASSLGPPNEQFF.

The chain recombines TRBV16 with TRBJ2-7; TRBD1 matches at 10 bases. CDR1 and CDR2 from the germline V gene are KGHSY and FQNENV. Losses at the gene ends were 2 bases for V and 0 bases for J; bases not matched to a gene: 4. There are 16 residues in the CDR3. The CDR3 here is CASSQPRTGGSYEQYF. CDR3 nucleotide sequence: TGTGCCAGCAGCCAACCTCGGACAGGGGGCTCCTACGAGCAGTACTTC. Using reference TRBV16 and TRBJ2-7 for the parts outside the CDR3, the full variable domain is GEEVAQTPKHLVRGEGQKAKLYCAPIKGHSYVFWYQQVLKNEFKFLISFQNENVFDETGMPKERFSAKCLPNSPCSLEIQATKLEDSAVYFCASSQPRTGGSYEQYFGPGTRLTVT.

This sequence joins TRBV5-1 and TRBJ2-5, with 13 bases matching TRBD2. V shed 1 base, J shed 4 bases, and the junction held 1 base outside the gene matches. The germline CDR1 and CDR2 sequences are SGHRS and YFSETQ. The CDR3 runs to 15 residues. CDR3 nucleotides: TGCGCCAGCAGCTTGTGGACTAGCGGGGGAGAGACCCAGTACTTC. Protein product: CASSLWTSGGETQYF.

This chain joins TRBV30 and TRBJ1-5, with D unclear. Germline loops: CDR1 GTSNPN, CDR2 SVGIG (reference sequence). This CDR3 contains 14 residues. V lost 5 bases to trimming and J lost 0 bases, with 11 bases between them. In DNA, the CDR3 is TGTGCCTGGGGTGAGAGGTATAGCAATCAGCCCCAGCATTTT. It specifies CAWGERYSNQPQHF. The full variable domain, completed using reference TRBV30 and TRBJ1-5, is SQTIHQWPATLVQPVGSPLSLECTVEGTSNPNLYWYRQAAGRGLQLLFYSVGIGQISSEVPQNLSASRPQDRQFILSSKKLLLSDSGFYLCAWGERYSNQPQHFGDGTRLSIL.

This sequence joins TRBV5-5 and TRBJ2-5; D unclear. Looked up from germline, CDR1 is SGHKS and CDR2 is YYEKEE (reference sequence). Trimming took off 4 bases at V and 0 bases at J, with 13 bases between the two ends. CDR3 length: 15 amino acids. CDR3 loop: CASSPQGYYQETQYF. CDR3 sequence (DNA): TGTGCCAGCAGCCCCCAAGGCTACTACCAAGAGACCCAGTACTTC.

In its sample, this clone was seen a few times. The V gene is TRBV6-5, the J gene TRBJ2-7, with TRBD1 matching over 9 bases. The CDR3 is 16 residues long. After removal of 3 bases from V and 0 bases from J, the junction contained 6 bases not matched to a gene. Germline V gives CDR1 MNHEY, CDR2 SVGAGI. For the CDR3, the DNA is TGTGCCAGCAGTTATACAGGGGGCCTTAGCTCCTACGAGCAGTACTTC. Translating it yields CASSYTGGLSSYEQYF.

In DNA, the CDR3 is TGTGCCAGCAGCCAAGGTGGCACCGGGGAGCTGTTTTTT. Protein sequence: CASSQGGTGELFF. The J gene is TRBJ2-2, the V gene TRBV3-1 (or the pseudogene TRBV3-2); no reliable D call. The V end lost 1 base, the J end lost 4 bases, and 4 bases lay between the germline ends. CDR1 LGHDT and CDR2 YNNKEL come from the germline V gene (reference sequence). CDR3 length equals 13 residues.

This rearrangement joins TRBV5-1 to TRBJ1-1, with TRBD1 identical over 8 bases. The CDR3 totals 15 residues. Germline V gene data show CDR1 as SGHRS and CDR2 as YFSETQ. V lost 3 bases and J lost 8; bases outside the gene matches: 12. Here the CDR3 DNA reads TGCGCCAGCAGCTGGAACAGACAGGGGACACTCGAAGCTTTCTTT. Translating it yields CASSWNRQGTLEAFF.

A few counts support this clone. This chain connects TRBV27 to TRBJ2-7, with D uncertain. CDR1 and CDR2 (germline): MNHEY, SMNVEV (reference sequence). The ends were cut back, 5 bases at V and 5 bases at J, with 13 bases in the middle. The CDR3 has 13 residues. CDR3 in amino acids: CASSVLVGDEQYF. The CDR3 nucleotides read TGTGCCAGCAGTGTCCTCGTAGGTGACGAGCAGTACTTC.

The chain is built from TRBV4-2 and TRBJ2-7; D gene unclear. From germline, CDR1 is LGHNA and CDR2 YNFKEQ. Trimming stripped 0 bases from V and 3 bases from J, with 15 bases between. CDR3 length: 16 residues. This CDR3 reads CASSQDRTETLYEQYF. The CDR3 DNA follows: TGTGCCAGCAGCCAAGATCGGACGGAGACCCTCTACGAGCAGTACTTC.

This clone was recorded once. The V call is TRBV29-1, the J call TRBJ1-2; no firm D call. The CDR3 length is 11 residues. Trimming stripped 4 bases from V and 2 bases from J, with 5 bases between. The germline V gene encodes CDR1 SQVTM and CDR2 ANQGSEA. CDR3 bases: TGCAGCGTTGCAGAGAACTATGGCTACACCTTC. Protein: CSVAENYGYTF.

This clone occurred a few times. The gene calls are TRBV7-2 and TRBJ1-2, with D unresolved. Deletions cut 1 base from V and 7 bases from J, with 19 bases between. The CDR3 runs to 16 residues. The germline gives CDR1 SGHTA, CDR2 FQGNSA. In DNA form, the CDR3 reads TGTGCCAGCAGCTTAGGTGGTTTTCCTTCTTCAGGTGGCTACACCTTC. It specifies CASSLGGFPSSGGYTF.